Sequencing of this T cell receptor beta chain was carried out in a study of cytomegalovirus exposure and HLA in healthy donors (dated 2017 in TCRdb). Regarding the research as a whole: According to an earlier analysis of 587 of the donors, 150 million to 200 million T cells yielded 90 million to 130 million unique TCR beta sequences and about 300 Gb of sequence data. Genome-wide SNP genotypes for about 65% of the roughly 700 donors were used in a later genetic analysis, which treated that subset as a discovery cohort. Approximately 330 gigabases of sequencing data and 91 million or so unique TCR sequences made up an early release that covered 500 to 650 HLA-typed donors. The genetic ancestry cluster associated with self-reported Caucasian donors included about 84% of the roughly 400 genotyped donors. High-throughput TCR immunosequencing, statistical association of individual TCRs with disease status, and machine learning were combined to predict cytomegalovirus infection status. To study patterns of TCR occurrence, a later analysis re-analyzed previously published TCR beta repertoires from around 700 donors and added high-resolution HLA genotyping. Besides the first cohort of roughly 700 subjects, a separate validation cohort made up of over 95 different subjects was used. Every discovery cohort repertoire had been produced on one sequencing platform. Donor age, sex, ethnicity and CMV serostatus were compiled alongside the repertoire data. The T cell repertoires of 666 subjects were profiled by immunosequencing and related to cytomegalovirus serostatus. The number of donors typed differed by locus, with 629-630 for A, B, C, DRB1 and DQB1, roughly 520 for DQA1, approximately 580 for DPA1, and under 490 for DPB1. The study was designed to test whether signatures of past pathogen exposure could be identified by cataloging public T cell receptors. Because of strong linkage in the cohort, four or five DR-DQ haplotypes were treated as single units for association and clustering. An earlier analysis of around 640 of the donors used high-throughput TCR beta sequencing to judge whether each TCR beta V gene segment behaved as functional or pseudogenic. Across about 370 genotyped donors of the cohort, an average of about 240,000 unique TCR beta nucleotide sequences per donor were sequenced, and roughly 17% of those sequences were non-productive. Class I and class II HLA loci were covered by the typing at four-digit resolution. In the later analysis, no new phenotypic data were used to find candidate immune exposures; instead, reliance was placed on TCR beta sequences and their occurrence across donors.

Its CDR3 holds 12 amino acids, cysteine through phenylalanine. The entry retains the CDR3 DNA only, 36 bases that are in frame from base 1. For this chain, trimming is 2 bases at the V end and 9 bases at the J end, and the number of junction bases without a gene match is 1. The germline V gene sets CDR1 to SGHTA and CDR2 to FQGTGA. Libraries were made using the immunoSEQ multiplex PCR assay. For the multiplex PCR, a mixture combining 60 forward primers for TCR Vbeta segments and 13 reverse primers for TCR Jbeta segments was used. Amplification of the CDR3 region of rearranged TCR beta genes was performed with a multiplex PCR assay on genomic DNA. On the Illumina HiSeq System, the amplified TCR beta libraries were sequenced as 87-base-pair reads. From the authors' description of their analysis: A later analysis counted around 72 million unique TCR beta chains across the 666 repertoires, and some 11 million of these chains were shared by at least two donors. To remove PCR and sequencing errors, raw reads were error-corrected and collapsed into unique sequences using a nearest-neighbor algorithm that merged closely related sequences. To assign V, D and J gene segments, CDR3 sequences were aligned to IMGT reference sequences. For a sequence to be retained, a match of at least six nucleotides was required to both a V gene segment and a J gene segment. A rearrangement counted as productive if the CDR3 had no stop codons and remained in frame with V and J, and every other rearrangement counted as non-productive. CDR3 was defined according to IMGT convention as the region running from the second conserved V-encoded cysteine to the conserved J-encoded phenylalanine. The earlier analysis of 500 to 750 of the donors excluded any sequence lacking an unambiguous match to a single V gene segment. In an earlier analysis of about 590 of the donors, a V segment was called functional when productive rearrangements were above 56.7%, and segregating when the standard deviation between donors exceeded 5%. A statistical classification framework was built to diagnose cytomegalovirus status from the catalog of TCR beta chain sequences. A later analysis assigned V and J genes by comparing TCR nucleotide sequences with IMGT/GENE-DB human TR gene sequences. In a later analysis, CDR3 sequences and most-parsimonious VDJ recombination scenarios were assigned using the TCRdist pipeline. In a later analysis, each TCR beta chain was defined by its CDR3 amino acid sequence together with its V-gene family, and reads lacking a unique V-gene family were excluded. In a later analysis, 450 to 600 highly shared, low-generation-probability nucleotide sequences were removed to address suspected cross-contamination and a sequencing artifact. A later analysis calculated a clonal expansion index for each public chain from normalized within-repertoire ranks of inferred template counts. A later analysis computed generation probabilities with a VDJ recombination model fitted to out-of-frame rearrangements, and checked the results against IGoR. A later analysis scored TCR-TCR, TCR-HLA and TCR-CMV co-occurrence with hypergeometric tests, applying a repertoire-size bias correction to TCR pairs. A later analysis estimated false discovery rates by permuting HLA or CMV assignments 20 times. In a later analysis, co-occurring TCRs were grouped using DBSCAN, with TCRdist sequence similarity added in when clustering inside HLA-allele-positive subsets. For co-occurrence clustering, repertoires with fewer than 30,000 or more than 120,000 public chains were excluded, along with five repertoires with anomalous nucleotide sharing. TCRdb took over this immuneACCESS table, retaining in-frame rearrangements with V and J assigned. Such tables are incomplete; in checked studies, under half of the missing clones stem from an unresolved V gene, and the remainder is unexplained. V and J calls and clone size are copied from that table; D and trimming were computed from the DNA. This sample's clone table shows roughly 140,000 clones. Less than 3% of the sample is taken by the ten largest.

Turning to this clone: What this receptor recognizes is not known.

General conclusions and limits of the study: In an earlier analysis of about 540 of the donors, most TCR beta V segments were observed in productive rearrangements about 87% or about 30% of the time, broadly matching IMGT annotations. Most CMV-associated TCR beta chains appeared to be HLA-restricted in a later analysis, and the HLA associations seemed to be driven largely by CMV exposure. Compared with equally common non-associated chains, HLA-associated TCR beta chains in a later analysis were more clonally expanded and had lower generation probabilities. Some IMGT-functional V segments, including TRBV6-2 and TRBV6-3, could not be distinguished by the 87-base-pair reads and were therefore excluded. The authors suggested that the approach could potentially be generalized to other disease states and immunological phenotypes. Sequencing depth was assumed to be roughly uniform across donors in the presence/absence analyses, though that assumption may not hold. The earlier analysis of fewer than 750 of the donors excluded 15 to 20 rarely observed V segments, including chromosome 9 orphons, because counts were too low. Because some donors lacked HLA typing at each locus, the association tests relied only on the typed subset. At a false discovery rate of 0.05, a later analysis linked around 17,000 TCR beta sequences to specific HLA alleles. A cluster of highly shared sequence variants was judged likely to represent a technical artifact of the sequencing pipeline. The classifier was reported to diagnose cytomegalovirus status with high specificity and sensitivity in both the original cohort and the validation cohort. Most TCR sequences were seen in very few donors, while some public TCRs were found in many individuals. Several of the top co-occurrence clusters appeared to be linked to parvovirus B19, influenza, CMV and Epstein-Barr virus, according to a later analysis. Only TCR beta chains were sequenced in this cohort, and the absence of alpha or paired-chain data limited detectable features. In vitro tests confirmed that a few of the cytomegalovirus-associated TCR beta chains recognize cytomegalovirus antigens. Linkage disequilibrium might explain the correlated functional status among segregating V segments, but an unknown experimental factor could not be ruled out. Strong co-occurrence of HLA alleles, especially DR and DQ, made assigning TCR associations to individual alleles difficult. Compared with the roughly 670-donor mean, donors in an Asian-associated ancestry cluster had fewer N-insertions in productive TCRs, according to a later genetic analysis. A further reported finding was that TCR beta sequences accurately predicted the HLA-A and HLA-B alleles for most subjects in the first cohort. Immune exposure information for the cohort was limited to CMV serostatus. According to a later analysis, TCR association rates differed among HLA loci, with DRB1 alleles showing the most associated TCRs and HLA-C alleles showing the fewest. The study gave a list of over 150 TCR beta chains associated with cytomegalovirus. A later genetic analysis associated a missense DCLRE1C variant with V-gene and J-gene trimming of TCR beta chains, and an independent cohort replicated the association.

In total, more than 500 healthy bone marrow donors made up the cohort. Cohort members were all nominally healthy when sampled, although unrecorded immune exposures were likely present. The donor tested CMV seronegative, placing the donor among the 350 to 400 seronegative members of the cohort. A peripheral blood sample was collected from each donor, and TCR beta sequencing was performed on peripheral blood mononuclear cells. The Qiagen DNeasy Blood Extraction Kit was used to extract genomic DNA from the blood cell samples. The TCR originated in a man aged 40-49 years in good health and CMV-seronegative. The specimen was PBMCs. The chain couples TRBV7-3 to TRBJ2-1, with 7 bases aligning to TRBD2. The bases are TGTGCCAGCAGCTTAGGCGGGAGTGAGCAGTTCTTC. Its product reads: CASSLGGSEQFF.